This T cell receptor beta chain stems from a study of blood T cell repertoires in COVID-19. Germline V gives CDR1 SGHKS, CDR2 YYEKEE (reference sequence). Between the trimmed V and J ends, which lost 4 bases and 7 bases, there was a span of 11 bases. The CDR3 runs to 13 residues. Authors' analysis steps: Reference gene primer amplification gave estimated nucleated cell counts. Sequenced by immunoSEQ multiplex PCR; TCRdb stores in-frame clones only, minus some. The DNA gave D and trimming, while V, J and clone size come from that table. Here the sample spans roughly 80,000 clones, approximately 76% being singletons.

Source material: peripheral blood. The TCR comes from a man between 65 and 85 years old with active or convalescent COVID-19. The rearrangement links TRBV5-5 to TRBJ2-2; no clear D gene. The CDR3 region has the DNA TGTGCCAGCAGCCGGATCACGGGCGGGGAGCTGTTTTTT. Its translation: CASSRITGGELFF. The whole variable domain, remainder taken from reference TRBV5-5 and TRBJ2-2, is DAGVTQSPTHLIKTRGQQVTLRCSPISGHKSVSWYQQVLGQGPQFIFQYYEKEERGRGNFPDRFSARQFPNYSSELNVNALLLGDSALYLCASSRITGGELFFGEGSRLTVL.